This T cell receptor (beta chain) was recovered during a study of follicular helper T cells after annual influenza vaccination. The CDR3 runs 16 residues. Trimming stripped 0 bases from V and 2 bases from J, with 14 bases between. In germline, CDR1 is SGDLS, CDR2 YYNGEE. Time point here: 2015-2016 season, pre-vaccination. The assay was immunoSEQ multiplex PCR, and TCRdb's table has in-frame clones only and misses some. Counted here are several thousand clones, approximately 83% occurring once; the ten biggest clones make up less than 2.5%. The receptor was derived from an adult who received the influenza vaccine. The sequences come from CXCR5+ CD38- circulating T follicular helper cells from blood, collected on the day of influenza vaccination. Subset described: circulating Tfh, non-naive CD4+CXCR5+PD-1+ (ICOS+CD38+ or ICOS-CD38-). The gene calls are TRBV9 and TRBJ1-2; D remains unclear. The CDR3 region is CASSVGGREDNYGYTF. The CDR3 DNA follows: TGTGCCAGCAGCGTAGGTGGCCGGGAGGACAACTATGGCTACACCTTC.